These T cell receptor beta chains were read from a single sample in a study of T-cell reconstitution after alpha-beta-depleted transplantation in children. TCRdb fed the PCR reads into MiXCR, producing one record per CDR3 protein. The data show over 150,000 distinct CDR3 sequences, 5.5% to 7% seen once. The input for sequencing was PBMCs, taken before TCRalphabeta/CD19-depleted stem cell transplant. Receptors were obtained from a boy aged 2 to 9 with acute lymphoblastic leukemia, due to receive a stem cell transplant. Both conserved end residues are part of each CDR3. The D gene is left open where the match is weak. Clone sizes are given selectively: once, few, many, or a class where the clone is expanded.

d_call j_call clone_size v_call cdr3_nt cdr3_aa
- TRBJ2-2 many TRBV12-3/TRBV12-4 TGTGCCAGCAGCCGCCGCCCTCAGGGTATACACACCGGGGAGCTGTTTTTT CASSRRPQGIHTGELFF
TRBD1 TRBJ2-1 many TRBV28 TGTGCCAGCAGTACCTGGACAGGGAAGGGATCCTACAATGAGCAGTTCTTC CASSTWTGKGSYNEQFF
- TRBJ2-1 many TRBV7-8 TGTGCCAGCAGCCGGGGGACAGCTTACAATGAGCAGTTCTTC CASSRGTAYNEQFF
TRBD2 TRBJ2-4 many TRBV7-2 TGTGCCAGCAGACGTGTGGGACTAGCGGGAAGCATTCAGTACTTC CASRRVGLAGSIQYF
TRBD2 TRBJ2-1 many TRBV20-1 TGCAGTGCTAGAGATCGGCTAGCGGAGTCCTACAATGAGCAGTTCTTC CSARDRLAESYNEQFF
- TRBJ2-7 many TRBV28 TGTGCCAGCGCCGGCGGACAGTCCAACGAGCAGTACTTC CASAGGQSNEQYF
TRBD2 TRBJ2-1 many TRBV12-3/TRBV12-4 TGTGCCAGCAGTTTCCCTAGCGGGAACCAGGGCCTACACAATGAGCAGTTCTTC CASSFPSGNQGLHNEQFF
TRBD2 TRBJ2-1 once TRBV5-6 TGTGCCAGCAGCCGCGCCGGGACTAGGCCGACTAGCTCCTACAATGAGCAGTTCTTC CASSRAGTRPTSSYNEQFF
- TRBJ2-2 - TRBV15 TGTGCCACCAGCAGAGAGGTGGATGGGGAGCTGTTTTTT CATSREVDGELFF
TRBD2 TRBJ2-5 many TRBV18 TGTGCCAGCTCACCACCGATCGGACTAGCCTTGGAGACCCAGTACTTC CASSPPIGLALETQYF
- TRBJ2-3 many TRBV7-2 TGTGCCAGCAGCTTAGACCCGGGCGATACGCAGTATTTT CASSLDPGDTQYF
- TRBJ2-3 many TRBV5-1 TGCGCCAGCAGCTTGGTTGCTAGCGAAGCAGATACGCAGTATTTT CASSLVASEADTQYF
- TRBJ1-1 many TRBV4-3 TGCGCCAGCAGCCAAGTCCAGGGCGCCTCTGAAGCTTTCTTT CASSQVQGASEAFF
TRBD1 TRBJ2-7 many TRBV28 TGTGCCAGCAGTATACAGGGGGCCGACGAGCAGTACTTC CASSIQGADEQYF
- TRBJ2-7 few TRBV7-7 TGTGCCAGCAGCTTAGCGGAGGCTGACGAGCAGTACTTC CASSLAEADEQYF
- TRBJ2-2 many TRBV5-1 TGCGCCAGCAGTGTGGCGATGGGGGCCACCGGGGAGCTGTTTTTT CASSVAMGATGELFF
TRBD1 TRBJ2-7 many TRBV28 TGTGCCAGCAGTCCCAGGGACAGGGGAATCTACGAGCAGTACTTC CASSPRDRGIYEQYF
TRBD2 TRBJ2-5 - TRBV7-7 TGTGCCAGCGGGCCTAGCGGGCAAGGAGAGACCCAGTACTTC CASGPSGQGETQYF
TRBD2 TRBJ2-7 - TRBV4-2 TGTGCCAGCAGCCAGGAGCTAGCGGGGGGAGGCTACGAGCAGTACTTC CASSQELAGGGYEQYF
TRBD2 TRBJ2-7 many TRBV11-3 TGTGCCAGCAGCTTAACCGCGGGAGAGTCCTACGAGCAGTACTTC CASSLTAGESYEQYF
- TRBJ2-1 many TRBV7-9 TGTGCCAGCGGGATGGGTCCCGCCGACTCCTACAATGAGCAGTTCTTC CASGMGPADSYNEQFF
- TRBJ1-1 many TRBV29-1 TGCAGCGTTGGGGCCAGGGTGGGGTACACTGAAGCTTTCTTT CSVGARVGYTEAFF
- TRBJ1-2 - TRBV25-1 TGTGCCAGCAGTGAAAAAACGAGGTTAGTGGATACCTATGGCTACACCTTC CASSEKTRLVDTYGYTF
- TRBJ2-1 many TRBV29-1 TGCAGCGTTGACACCTACAATGAGCAGTTCTTC CSVDTYNEQFF
TRBD1 TRBJ2-3 - TRBV7-6 TGTGCCAGCCTCAGGGGGTTGGGGGATCCAGATACGCAGTATTTT CASLRGLGDPDTQYF
TRBD1 TRBJ1-2 few TRBV5-4 TGTGCCAGCAGCTTGGACAGGGGGTATAATGGCTACACCTTC CASSLDRGYNGYTF
TRBD2 TRBJ2-1 many TRBV11-2 TGTGCCAGCAGCTTAGGGACTAGCGGGGGGAGGTTCGATGAGCAGTTCTTC CASSLGTSGGRFDEQFF
- TRBJ2-4 many TRBV4-2 TGTGCCAGCAGCCAAGATCCCATAGCCAAAAACATTCAGTACTTC CASSQDPIAKNIQYF
- TRBJ1-1 many TRBV29-1 TGCAGCGTTGAGTCCCAGCCGGTGAACACTGAAGCTTTCTTT CSVESQPVNTEAFF
- TRBJ2-6 many TRBV5-1 TGCGCCAGCAGCTTGAGGTACGCCAACGTCCTGACTTTC CASSLRYANVLTF
- TRBJ1-6 many TRBV28 TGTGCCAGCACCGAGTCCTATAATTCACCCCTCCACTTT CASTESYNSPLHF
- TRBJ2-3 many TRBV9 TGTGCCAGCAGCGTAGCGGGGGGCCGCACAGATACGCAGTATTTT CASSVAGGRTDTQYF